What follows are 9 T cell receptor beta chains derived from one specimen sequenced in a study of T and B cells in COVID-19 patients. Multiplex PCR with BIOMED2 TRB-A/B primer pools amplified TRB rearrangements. In TCRdb, the multiplex PCR reads were re-called with MiXCR into one record per CDR3 protein. The table records about 11,000 distinct CDR3 sequences, around a third of them present only once. From blood, about 220-500 ng of genomic DNA served as TRB template. The sequenced material came from blood. These receptor sequences come from a human donor with active COVID-19.

The chain links TRBV12-3 or TRBV12-4 to TRBJ1-5, with TRBD1 matching over 11 bases. Trimming cost V 6 bases and J 4 bases; bases outside gene matches: 2. The length of the CDR3 is 14 residues. The CDR3 here is CASSGTGGNQPQHF. CDR3 nucleotides: TGTGCCAGCAGCGGGACAGGGGGTAATCAGCCCCAGCATTTT.

Sample share makes this clonotype medium-sized. The chain uses TRBV19 and TRBJ2-1, with D possibly called TRBD1 or TRBD2 (6 bases each). Germline loops: CDR1 LNHDA, CDR2 SQIVND (reference sequence). This CDR3 comprises 16 residues. V lost 3 bases and J 0 bases, leaving 12 bases between the germline ends. Written as DNA, the CDR3 is TGTGCCAGTAGTATCGGGGGCTCGAGCTCCTACAATGAGCAGTTCTTC. Translating it yields CASSIGGSSSYNEQFF.

The chain has TRBV6-2 or TRBV6-3 and TRBJ1-4, with 8 bases that match TRBD1. Per the germline V gene, CDR1 is MNHEY and CDR2 is SVGEGT. The CDR3 sequence is 18 residues long. The V gene end was trimmed by 5 bases and the J gene end by 1 base; junction bases not matched to a gene: 12. The CDR3 loop is CASSVTTGGIETNEKLFF. The CDR3 region has the DNA TGTGCCAGCAGTGTGACAACAGGGGGTATCGAAACTAATGAAAAACTGTTTTTT.

This clonotype turned up a few times. This sequence joins TRBV6-1 and TRBJ2-3, with D unclear. The CDR3 extends over 13 amino acids. Germline CDR1 is MNHNS and CDR2 is SASEGT. The V end lost 1 base, the J end lost 9 bases, and 11 bases lay between the germline ends. The CDR3 reads CASSEEGVLTQYF. The CDR3 DNA is TGTGCCAGCAGTGAAGAAGGAGTCCTAACGCAGTATTTT.

V gene TRBV6-5 combines with J gene TRBJ2-5, with 11 bases identical to TRBD1. Germline assignment: CDR1 MNHEY and CDR2 SVGAGI. There are 18 residues in the CDR3. J was trimmed by 5 bases and V by 5 bases; bases with no gene match: 16. The CDR3 here is CASSPKVFLGTGGETQYF. The CDR3 DNA is TGTGCCAGCAGTCCTAAGGTTTTTCTCGGGACAGGGGGGGAGACCCAGTACTTC.

The CDR3 spells CASSLDSNSPLHF. The CDR3 bases are TGTGCCAGCAGCTTAGACAGCAATTCACCCCTCCACTTT. This chain links TRBV11-1 with TRBJ1-6; unclear D gene. Deletions cut 1 base from V and 7 bases from J, with 5 bases between. The CDR3 has 13 amino acids. Germline CDR1 and CDR2: SGHAT and FQDESV (reference sequence).

The V gene is TRBV12-3 or TRBV12-4, the J gene TRBJ2-1, with D possibly matching TRBD2 (5 bases). Trimming stripped 3 bases from V and 3 bases from J, with 9 bases between. The CDR3 is 14 amino acids. CDR3 amino acids: CASSFLRGYNEQFF. CDR3 coding DNA: TGTGCCAGCAGTTTTCTACGGGGCTACAATGAGCAGTTCTTC.

By its share, this clonotype is medium-sized. V and J are TRBV5-5 and TRBJ1-6; D is possibly TRBD1 (5 bases). CDR3 length equals 14 residues. V gave up 6 bases and J gave up 6 bases, with 13 bases separating them. The germline V gene encodes CDR1 SGHKS and CDR2 YYEKEE (reference sequence). This chain's CDR3 is CASNQGQTNSPLHF. DNA for the CDR3: TGTGCCAGCAACCAAGGACAAACTAATTCACCCCTCCACTTT. Combining the CDR3 with reference TRBV5-5 and TRBJ1-6 gives the whole variable domain DAGVTQSPTHLIKTRGQQVTLRCSPISGHKSVSWYQQVLGQGPQFIFQYYEKEERGRGNFPDRFSARQFPNYSSELNVNALLLGDSALYLCASNQGQTNSPLHFGNGTRLTVT.

On this clonotype: Sequence at one end of the junction differs from germline and may be a read error. V usage is TRBV7-9 and J usage is TRBJ1-3, with D maybe TRBD1 (5 bases). CDR1 is SEHNR and CDR2 is FQNEAQ in the germline V gene (reference sequence). This CDR3 spans 15 amino acids. The CDR3 sequence: CASSASTVTGNTIFF. DNA of the CDR3: TGTGCCAGCAGCGCTTCGACAGTAACTGGAAACACCATATTTTTT.